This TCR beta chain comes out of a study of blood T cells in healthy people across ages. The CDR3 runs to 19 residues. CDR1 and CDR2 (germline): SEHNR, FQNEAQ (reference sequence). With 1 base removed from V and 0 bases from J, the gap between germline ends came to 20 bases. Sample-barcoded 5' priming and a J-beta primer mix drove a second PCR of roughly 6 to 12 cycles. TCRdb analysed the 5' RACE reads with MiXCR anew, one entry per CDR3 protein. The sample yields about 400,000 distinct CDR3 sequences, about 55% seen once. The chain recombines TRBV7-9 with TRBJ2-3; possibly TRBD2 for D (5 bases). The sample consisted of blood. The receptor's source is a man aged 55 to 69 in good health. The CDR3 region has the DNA TGTGCCAGCAGCTTAGTCGGCGGAGGTCGGTTTACTAGCACAGATACGCAGTATTTT. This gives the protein CASSLVGGGRFTSTDTQYF.